This entry lists 9 T cell receptor beta chains sequenced from one sample in a study of blood T cell repertoires in COVID-19. Generated by immunoSEQ multiplex PCR, the TCRdb table keeps only in-frame clones and is missing some. The profile shows under 130,000 clones, roughly 87% of them singletons. The sample taken for sequencing was peripheral blood. These receptors were collected from a human donor in a cohort sampled during active COVID-19.

The chain is built from TRBV12-5 and TRBJ2-1, with 11 bases lining up with TRBD1. Trimming took 2 bases from V and 8 from J; bases not matched to a gene: 11. The CDR3 consists of 17 residues. CDR1 is LGHNT, CDR2 FRNRAP, per germline. The CDR3 nucleotides read TGTGCTAGTGGTTTGAACCACGGACAGGGGGCCGCACATGAGCAGTTCTTC. The encoded protein is CASGLNHGQGAAHEQFF.

The chain carries TRBV4-2 and TRBJ1-2; 9 nucleotides agree with TRBD1. The CDR3 spans 16 residues. V was clipped by 3 bases and J by 4 bases; unmatched bases: 9. Germline V CDR1 and CDR2: LGHNA, YNFKEQ. CDR3 in amino acids: CASSHSDRDRVYGYTF. The DNA for the CDR3 is TGTGCCAGCAGCCATAGTGACCGGGACAGGGTCTATGGCTACACCTTC.

V is TRBV7-6 and J is TRBJ1-5, with D unclear. The germline CDR1 and CDR2 sequences are SGHVS and FNYEAQ. This CDR3 has 15 amino acids. With 1 base removed from V and 6 bases from J, the gap between germline ends came to 13 bases. The chain's CDR3 is CASSLVRGVGQPQHF. CDR3 in DNA: TGTGCCAGCAGCTTAGTGCGAGGAGTCGGTCAGCCCCAGCATTTT.

V and J are TRBV5-6 and TRBJ2-7; D ambiguous. There are 13 residues in the CDR3. V shed 0 bases and J shed 5 bases, with 9 bases lying between them. From germline, CDR1 is SGHDT and CDR2 YYEEEE. Written as DNA, the CDR3 is TGTGCCAGCAGCTTGGGCCCTCGGGACGAGCAGTACTTC. This gives the protein CASSLGPRDEQYF.

The chain couples TRBV28 to TRBJ2-7, with 8 bases lining up with TRBD2. V was clipped by 10 bases and J by 3 bases; unmatched bases: 8. Germline V lookup: CDR1 MDHEN, CDR2 SYDVKM. This CDR3 is built from 13 residues. The CDR3 region is CATTGGGHYEQYF. CDR3 DNA: TGTGCCACCACCGGGGGGGGGCACTACGAGCAGTACTTC.

This chain connects TRBV7-8 to TRBJ1-4; the D gene is possibly TRBD1 (5 bases). From germline, CDR1 is SGHVS and CDR2 FQNEAQ. This CDR3 is built from 13 residues. V was pared by 5 bases and J by 10 bases, with 14 bases between. This CDR3 reads CASSVEVQGKLFF. Here the CDR3 DNA reads TGTGCCAGCAGCGTAGAAGTCCAGGGAAAACTGTTTTTT.

V gene TRBV7-8 combines with J gene TRBJ2-7; weak D call: TRBD2 (5 bases). CDR1 and CDR2 (germline): SGHVS, FQNEAQ. V lost 5 bases, J lost 4 bases, and 18 bases lay in between. The CDR3 contains 15 residues. The chain's CDR3 is CASSQRWGGLYEQYF. The CDR3, as DNA: TGTGCCAGCAGCCAGCGGTGGGGTGGATTGTACGAGCAGTACTTC.

This clone has a single count. The chain links TRBV2 to TRBJ2-5; TRBD2 matches at 12 bases. Germline CDR1 is SNHLY and CDR2 is FYNNEI. J lost 3 bases, V lost 6 bases, and 2 bases had no gene match. CDR3 size: 14 residues. CDR3 in amino acids: CASRPSGGEETQYF. The CDR3, as DNA: TGTGCCAGCAGGCCTAGCGGGGGGGAAGAGACCCAGTACTTC.

This clone is a singleton in its sample. The genes are TRBV7-2 and TRBJ1-1; the D is unclear. The CDR3 extends over 13 amino acids. Germline V gives CDR1 SGHTA, CDR2 FQGNSA. The ends were cut back, 3 bases at V and 5 bases at J, with 10 bases in the middle. CDR3 DNA: TGTGCCAGCAGCTTCCGCCCTCGGACTGAAGCTTTCTTT. Its translation is CASSFRPRTEAFF. Full variable domain (outside the CDR3, taken from reference TRBV7-2 and TRBJ1-1): GAGVSQSPSNKVTEKGKDVELRCDPISGHTALYWYRQSLGQGLEFLIYFQGNSAPDKSGLPSDRFSAERTGGSVSTLTIQRTQQEDSAVYLCASSFRPRTEAFFGQGTRLTVV.